Following are 6 T cell receptor beta chains from one sample sequenced in a study of CD8+CD57+ T cells in acquired aplastic anemia. Selection for sequencing was limited to patients who had shown CD8+CD57+ cell expansion by flow cytometry. TCR beta VDJ and CDR3 profiles were obtained from a genomic DNA template. One entry per CDR3 protein results from TCRdb running MiXCR on the reads. This table has some 180,000 distinct CDR3 sequences, 48% appearing once. Specimen: sorted CD4+, CD8+, or CD8+CD57+ T cells (not recorded which) from PBMCs. These TCRs come from a human donor with aplastic anemia.

The chain joins TRBV9 to TRBJ1-6, with 7 positions matching TRBD1. This CDR3 has 14 residues. Germline values: CDR1 SGDLS, CDR2 YYNGEE. After removal of 4 bases from V and 8 bases from J, the junction contained 6 bases not matched to a gene. The CDR3 sequence is CASSSGQLDSPLHF. Written as DNA, the CDR3 is TGTGCCAGCAGCTCGGGACAGCTGGATTCACCCCTCCACTTT. Filled out from reference TRBV9 and TRBJ1-6, the complete variable domain reads DSGVTQTPKHLITATGQRVTLRCSPRSGDLSVYWYQQSLDQGLQFLIQYYNGEERAKGNILERFSAQQFPDLHSELNLSSLELGDSALYFCASSSGQLDSPLHFGNGTRLTVT.

The genes are TRBV7-9 and TRBJ1-5; no definite D call. Germline V gives CDR1 SEHNR, CDR2 FQNEAQ (reference sequence). CDR3 length equals 12 residues. Trimming removed 3 bases from V and 6 bases from J, with 6 bases in between. CDR3 coding DNA: TGTGCCAGCAGCTTTCCGGGTCAGCCCCAGCATTTT. Translation gives CASSFPGQPQHF. Full variable domain (rest looked up from reference TRBV7-9 and TRBJ1-5): DTGVSQNPRHKITKRGQNVTFRCDPISEHNRLYWYRQTLGQGPEFLTYFQNEAQLEKSRLLSDRFSAERPKGSFSTLEIQRTEQGDSAMYLCASSFPGQPQHFGDGTRLSIL.

This sequence joins TRBV7-8 and TRBJ2-7, with D uncertain. Per germline, CDR1 SGHVS and CDR2 FQNEAQ. Deletions cut 1 base from V and 2 bases from J, with 9 bases between. The CDR3 length is 14 residues. CDR3 sequence reads: CASSLVRSTYEQYF. The CDR3 DNA follows: TGTGCCAGCAGCTTAGTAAGGTCAACCTACGAGCAGTACTTC.

The J gene is TRBJ2-3, the V gene TRBV2, with 9 bases matching TRBD2. CDR1 and CDR2 (germline): SNHLY, FYNNEI. The junction had 7 bases not matched to a gene; V was cut back by 4 bases and J by 2 bases. The CDR3 runs 16 residues. This chain's CDR3 is CASSGVGGGATDTQYF. CDR3 DNA: TGTGCCAGCAGTGGAGTTGGCGGGGGGGCCACAGATACGCAGTATTTT.

The chain uses TRBV29-1 and TRBJ2-7; D tentatively reads TRBD1 or TRBD2 (6 bases each). CDR1 is SQVTM, CDR2 ANQGSEA, per germline. The CDR3 totals 15 residues. V lost 8 bases and J 4 bases, leaving 24 bases between the germline ends. The CDR3 bases are TGCAGCATCGACAGGAGGGGTGTGGTGTTGTACGAGCAGTACTTC. Translating it yields CSIDRRGVVLYEQYF.

The chain is built from TRBV2 and TRBJ2-3; D remains ambiguous. Trimming took off 8 bases at V and 1 base at J, with 7 bases between the two ends. The CDR3 is 12 amino acids. Looked up from germline, CDR1 is SNHLY and CDR2 is FYNNEI. As DNA, the CDR3 is TGTGCCAGCGACCAGGGCACAGATACGCAGTATTTT. Its protein is CASDQGTDTQYF.